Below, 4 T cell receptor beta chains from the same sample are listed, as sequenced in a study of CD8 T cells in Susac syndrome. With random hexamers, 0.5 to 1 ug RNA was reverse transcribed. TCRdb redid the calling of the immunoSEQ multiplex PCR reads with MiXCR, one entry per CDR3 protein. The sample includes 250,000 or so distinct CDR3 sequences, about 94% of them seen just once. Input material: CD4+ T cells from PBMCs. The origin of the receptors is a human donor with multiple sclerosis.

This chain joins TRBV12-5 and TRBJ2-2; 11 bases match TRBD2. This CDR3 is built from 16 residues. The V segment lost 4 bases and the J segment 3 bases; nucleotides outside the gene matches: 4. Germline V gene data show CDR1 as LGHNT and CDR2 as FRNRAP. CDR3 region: CASGSKLAGDTGELFF. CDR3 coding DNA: TGTGCTAGTGGTTCGAAACTAGCGGGGGACACCGGGGAGCTGTTTTTT.

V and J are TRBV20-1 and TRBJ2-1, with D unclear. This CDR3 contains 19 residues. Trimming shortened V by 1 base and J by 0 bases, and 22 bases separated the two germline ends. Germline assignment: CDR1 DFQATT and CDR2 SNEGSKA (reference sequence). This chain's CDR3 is CSARGEIQIGHSSYNEQFF. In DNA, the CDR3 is TGCAGTGCTAGAGGCGAAATTCAAATCGGCCACAGCTCCTACAATGAGCAGTTCTTC.

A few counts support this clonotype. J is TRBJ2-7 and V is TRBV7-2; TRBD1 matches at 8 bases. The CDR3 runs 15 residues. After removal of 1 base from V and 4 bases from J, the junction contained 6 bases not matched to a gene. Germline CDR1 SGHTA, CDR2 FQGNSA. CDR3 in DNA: TGTGCCAGCAGCTTAGGGGGGACAGGCACATACGAGCAGTACTTC. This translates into CASSLGGTGTYEQYF.

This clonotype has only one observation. The DNA for the CDR3 is TGTGCCAGCAGCCTAAGGGGACAGGGTAACACTGAAGCTTTCTTT. Amino acid sequence: CASSLRGQGNTEAFF. J is TRBJ1-1 and V is TRBV2; 9 positions agree with TRBD1. After removal of 6 bases from V and 2 bases from J, the junction contained 7 bases not matched to a gene. This CDR3 spans 15 amino acids. From germline, CDR1 is SNHLY and CDR2 FYNNEI.